This TCR beta chain was captured in a study of blood T cells in healthy people across ages (dated by TCRdb to 2013 to 2016). For context, the study as a whole: Template switching captured roughly one uniquely barcoded TCR beta cDNA molecule per two T cells in model experiments. The study measured age-related changes in TCR beta repertoire diversity using deep sequencing normalized with unique cDNA molecular identifiers. The donors were split into four age groups: young (average 16 years), middle-aged (roughly 39), aged (about 56) and long-lived (approximately 89). Donors of different ages were randomly distributed across sequencing lanes to avoid experimental bias. The study analyzed two additional independent replicas of 1 million unique cDNA reads from the same blood draw for two donors, one aged 18 to 29 and one aged 80 or older.

Systemically healthy Caucasian individuals from Russia, 39 in total and aged about 6 to 100 years, were included as donors. Each donor gave about 9.7 milliliters of peripheral blood, drawn into EDTA-treated Vacutainer tubes. Ficoll-Paque density-gradient centrifugation was used to isolate PBMCs, with at least 6.5 million per sample. Total RNA, at least 5 micrograms per sample, was extracted from PBMCs with Trizol reagent. For every donor, flow cytometry on a PBMC aliquot measured the percentage of naive CD45RAhigh/CD27high T cells. Library construction relied on 5' RACE. Sequencing was carried out with an Illumina HiSeq 2500. The second PCR ran for roughly 6 to 11 cycles and used a J-beta primer mix along with a sample-barcoded 5' primer. A template-switch 5' adaptor carrying 12 random nucleotides introduced a unique molecular identifier onto each TCR beta cDNA molecule. At least 3 million CDR3-containing paired-end reads were obtained from each sample. First-strand cDNA was synthesized from all RNA with the Mint cDNA synthesis kit, primed by a TRBC-specific oligonucleotide. Following uracil-DNA glycosylase treatment, all cDNA underwent a first 18-cycle PCR with the universal primers M1SS and BC2_uni_R. Per the authors' processing: Normalization of each sample was performed by random selection of 1 million high-quality reads, each carrying a distinct molecular identifier. Reads sharing molecular identifiers were discarded rather than binned into consensus sequences. MiTCR, set to a Q25 quality threshold and the strictest error-elimination algorithm, was used for CDR3 identification, clonotype clustering and error correction. A nonparametric unseen species model with Euler transformation was used to estimate lower-bound total TCR beta diversity. Using fastp at Q25 and MiXCR, TCRdb reprocessed the public reads and kept productive beta chains. Under each unique CDR3 protein, matching rows form one entry showing the most common genes and DNA. TCRdb's processing, not the authors', yielded these V and J calls. The sample yields about 680,000 distinct CDR3 sequences; approximately 50% were counted once. The ten largest clonotypes hold roughly 30% of the sample.

In the case of this clonotype: There is no known antigen for this receptor. Per-nucleotide qualities are absent, and no much larger clonotype sits a single base away.

What the work shows at the level of the full study, not this receptor alone: Compared with the aged group, the long-lived group had more naive CD4+ T cells, fewer expanded clones and increased TCR diversity, suggesting age selection. Donor CMV infection status was unknown, potentially confounding age-related changes in expanded clonotypes. Estimates of total diversity from one million sequenced T cells were regarded as lower bounds and underestimates. Because profiling used bulk unsorted PBMCs, naive and antigen-experienced compartments could not be compared conclusively. As age increased, observed TCR beta diversity per million T cells dropped in a roughly linear way, and a significant reduction was already evident by age 40. Observed TCR beta diversity correlated strongly with the percentage of naive T cells measured by flow cytometry.

According to the germline V gene, CDR1 reads SGHDT and CDR2 reads YYEEEE. The CDR3 starts with the cysteine, ends with the phenylalanine, and has 16 residues. The retained sequence is limited to the CDR3, 48 bases, with the frame set at the first base. At the junction V is shortened by 2 bases and J by 9 bases; bases outside the gene matches: 16. The sequenced sample consisted of blood. The TCR sequence derives from a woman aged 60-70 years in good health. The rearranged segments are TRBV5-6 and TRBJ1-2; TRBD1 agrees with 7 junctional bases. The CDR3 reads CASSFKGGGRVESYTF. The nucleotide sequence reads as follows: TGTGCCAGCAGCTTTAAAGGGGGCGGCAGAGTAGAAAGCTACACCTTC.